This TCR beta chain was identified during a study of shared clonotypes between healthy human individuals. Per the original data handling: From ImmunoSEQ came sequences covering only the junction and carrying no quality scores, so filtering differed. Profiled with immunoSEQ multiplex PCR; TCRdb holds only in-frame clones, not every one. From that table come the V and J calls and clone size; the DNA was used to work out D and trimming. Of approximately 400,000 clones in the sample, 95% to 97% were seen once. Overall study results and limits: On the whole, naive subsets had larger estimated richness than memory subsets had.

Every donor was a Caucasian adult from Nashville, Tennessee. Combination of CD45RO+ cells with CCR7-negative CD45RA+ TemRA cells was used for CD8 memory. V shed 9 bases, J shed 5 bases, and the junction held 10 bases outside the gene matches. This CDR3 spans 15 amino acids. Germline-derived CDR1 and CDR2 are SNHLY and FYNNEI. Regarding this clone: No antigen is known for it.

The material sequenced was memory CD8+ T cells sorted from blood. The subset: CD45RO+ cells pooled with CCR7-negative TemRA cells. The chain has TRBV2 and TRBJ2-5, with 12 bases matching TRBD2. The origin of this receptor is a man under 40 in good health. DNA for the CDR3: TGTGCCAGGTCCCTAGCGGGAGGGCCGGCGGAGACCCAGTACTTC. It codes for CARSLAGGPAETQYF.